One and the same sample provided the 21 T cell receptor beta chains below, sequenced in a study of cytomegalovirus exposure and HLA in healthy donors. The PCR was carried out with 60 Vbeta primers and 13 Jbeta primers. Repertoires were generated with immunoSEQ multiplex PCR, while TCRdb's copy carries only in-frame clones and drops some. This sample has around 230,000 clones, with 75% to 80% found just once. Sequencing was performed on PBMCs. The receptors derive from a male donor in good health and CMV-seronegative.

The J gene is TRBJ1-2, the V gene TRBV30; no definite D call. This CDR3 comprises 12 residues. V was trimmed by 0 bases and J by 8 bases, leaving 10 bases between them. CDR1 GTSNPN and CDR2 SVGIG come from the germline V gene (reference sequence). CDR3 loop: CAWSVGGLGYTF. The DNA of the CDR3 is TGTGCCTGGAGTGTAGGCGGTCTCGGCTACACCTTC.

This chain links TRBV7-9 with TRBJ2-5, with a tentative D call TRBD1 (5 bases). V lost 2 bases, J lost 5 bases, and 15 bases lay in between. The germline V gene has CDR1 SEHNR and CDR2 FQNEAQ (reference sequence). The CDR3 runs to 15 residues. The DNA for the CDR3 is TGTGCCAGCAGCTTACGACAGACTGCAGAGGAGACCCAGTACTTC. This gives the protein CASSLRQTAEETQYF.

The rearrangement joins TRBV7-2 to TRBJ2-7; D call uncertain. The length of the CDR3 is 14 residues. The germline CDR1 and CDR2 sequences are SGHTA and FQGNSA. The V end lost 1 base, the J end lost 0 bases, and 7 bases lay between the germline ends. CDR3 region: CASSLGAGSYEQYF. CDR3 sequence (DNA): TGTGCCAGCAGCTTAGGTGCAGGCTCCTACGAGCAGTACTTC.

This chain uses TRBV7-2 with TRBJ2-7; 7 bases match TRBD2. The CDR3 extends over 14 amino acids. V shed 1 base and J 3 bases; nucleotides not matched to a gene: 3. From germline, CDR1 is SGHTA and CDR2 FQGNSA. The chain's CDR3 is CASSLVWGGYEQYF. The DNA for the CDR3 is TGTGCCAGCAGCTTAGTATGGGGGGGCTACGAGCAGTACTTC.

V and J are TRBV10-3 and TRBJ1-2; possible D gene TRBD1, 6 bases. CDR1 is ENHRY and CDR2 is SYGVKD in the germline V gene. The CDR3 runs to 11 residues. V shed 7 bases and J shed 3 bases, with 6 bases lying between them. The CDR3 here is CAITGDYGYTF. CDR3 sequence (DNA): TGTGCCATCACAGGGGACTATGGCTACACCTTC.

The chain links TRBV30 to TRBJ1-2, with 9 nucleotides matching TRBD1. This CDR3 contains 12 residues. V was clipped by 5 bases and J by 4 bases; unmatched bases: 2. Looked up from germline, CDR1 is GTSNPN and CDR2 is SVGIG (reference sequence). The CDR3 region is CAWRDRAYGYTF. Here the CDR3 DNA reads TGTGCCTGGCGGGACAGGGCCTATGGCTACACCTTC. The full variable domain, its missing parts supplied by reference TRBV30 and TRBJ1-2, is SQTIHQWPATLVQPVGSPLSLECTVEGTSNPNLYWYRQAAGRGLQLLFYSVGIGQISSEVPQNLSASRPQDRQFILSSKKLLLSDSGFYLCAWRDRAYGYTFGSGTRLTVV.

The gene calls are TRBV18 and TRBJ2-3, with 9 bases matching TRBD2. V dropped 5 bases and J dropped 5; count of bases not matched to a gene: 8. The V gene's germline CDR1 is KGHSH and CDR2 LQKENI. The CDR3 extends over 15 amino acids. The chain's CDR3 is CASSSLAGTEDTQYF. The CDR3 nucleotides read TGTGCCAGCTCATCCCTAGCGGGGACTGAAGATACGCAGTATTTT.

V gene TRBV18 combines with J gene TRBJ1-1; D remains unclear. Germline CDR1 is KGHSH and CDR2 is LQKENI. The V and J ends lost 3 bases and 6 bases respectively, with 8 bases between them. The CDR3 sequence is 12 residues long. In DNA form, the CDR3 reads TGTGCCAGCTCACCTAACCAGGCTGAAGCTTTCTTT. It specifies CASSPNQAEAFF.

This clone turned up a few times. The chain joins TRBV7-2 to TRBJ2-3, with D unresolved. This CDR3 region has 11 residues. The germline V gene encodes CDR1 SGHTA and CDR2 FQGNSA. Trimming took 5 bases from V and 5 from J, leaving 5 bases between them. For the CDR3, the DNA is TGTGCCAGCAGCCCTAAAGATACGCAGTATTTT. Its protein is CASSPKDTQYF.

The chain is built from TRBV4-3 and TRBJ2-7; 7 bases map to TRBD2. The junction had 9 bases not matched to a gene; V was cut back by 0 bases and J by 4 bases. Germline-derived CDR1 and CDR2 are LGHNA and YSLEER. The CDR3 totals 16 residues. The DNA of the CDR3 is TGCGCCAGCAGCCAAGAAGCGGGAATGGCTAGGTACGAGCAGTACTTC. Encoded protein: CASSQEAGMARYEQYF.

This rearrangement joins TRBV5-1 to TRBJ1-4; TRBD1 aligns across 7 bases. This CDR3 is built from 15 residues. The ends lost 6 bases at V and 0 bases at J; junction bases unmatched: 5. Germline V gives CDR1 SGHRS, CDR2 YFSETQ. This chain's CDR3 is CASTIGGTTNEKLFF. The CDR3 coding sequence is TGCGCCAGCACCATAGGGGGCACAACTAATGAAAAACTGTTTTTT.

The CDR3 DNA is TGTGCCAGCACATACCGGGGGGCCCGCACAGATACGCAGTATTTT. Translation: CASTYRGARTDTQYF. The genes are TRBV27 and TRBJ2-3; weak D call: TRBD2 (7 bases). The CDR3 sequence is 15 residues long. Germline V gene data show CDR1 as MNHEY and CDR2 as SMNVEV (reference sequence). Trimming cost V 7 bases and J 1 base, with 15 bases left between them.

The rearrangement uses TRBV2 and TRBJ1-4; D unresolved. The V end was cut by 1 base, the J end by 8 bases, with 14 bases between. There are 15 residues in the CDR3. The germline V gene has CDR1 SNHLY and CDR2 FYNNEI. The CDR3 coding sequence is TGTGCCAGCAGTGAAGGGCCCGCGGGCGGGGAAAAACTGTTTTTT. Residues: CASSEGPAGGEKLFF.

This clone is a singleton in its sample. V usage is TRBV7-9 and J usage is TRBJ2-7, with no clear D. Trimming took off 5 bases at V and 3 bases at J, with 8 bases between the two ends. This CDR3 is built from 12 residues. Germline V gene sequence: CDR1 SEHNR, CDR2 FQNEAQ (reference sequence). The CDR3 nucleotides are TGTGCCAGCAGCGACTTGGACTACGAGCAGTACTTC. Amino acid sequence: CASSDLDYEQYF.

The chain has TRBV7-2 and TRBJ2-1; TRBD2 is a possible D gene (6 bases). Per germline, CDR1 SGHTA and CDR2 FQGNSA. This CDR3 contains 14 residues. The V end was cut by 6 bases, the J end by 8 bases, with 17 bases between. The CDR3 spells CASRGGPTGHEQFF. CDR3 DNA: TGTGCCAGCAGGGGAGGACCAACCGGGCATGAGCAGTTCTTC.

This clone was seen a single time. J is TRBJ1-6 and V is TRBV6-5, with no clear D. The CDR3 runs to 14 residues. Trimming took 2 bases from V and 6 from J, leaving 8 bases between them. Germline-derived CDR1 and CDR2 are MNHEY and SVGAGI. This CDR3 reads CASSYRGGNSPLHF. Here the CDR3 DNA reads TGTGCCAGCAGTTACCGGGGAGGTAATTCACCCCTCCACTTT.

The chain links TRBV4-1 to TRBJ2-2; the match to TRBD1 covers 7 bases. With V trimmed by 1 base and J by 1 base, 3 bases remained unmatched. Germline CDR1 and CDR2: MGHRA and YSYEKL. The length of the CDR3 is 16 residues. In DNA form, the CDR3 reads TGCGCCAGCAGCCAAGCAACAGGGGTGAACACCGGGGAGCTGTTTTTT. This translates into CASSQATGVNTGELFF.

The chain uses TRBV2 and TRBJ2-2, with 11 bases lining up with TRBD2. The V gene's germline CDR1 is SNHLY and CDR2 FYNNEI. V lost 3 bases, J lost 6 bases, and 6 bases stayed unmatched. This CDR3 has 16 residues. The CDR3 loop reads CASSEVSGRVAGELFF. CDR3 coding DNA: TGTGCCAGCAGTGAGGTTAGCGGGAGGGTAGCCGGGGAGCTGTTTTTT.

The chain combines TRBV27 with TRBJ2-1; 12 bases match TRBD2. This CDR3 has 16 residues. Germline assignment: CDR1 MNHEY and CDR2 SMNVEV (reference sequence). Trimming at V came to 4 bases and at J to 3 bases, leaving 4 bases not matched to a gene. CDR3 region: CASSSLAGGGYNEQFF. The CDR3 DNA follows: TGTGCCAGCAGTTCCCTAGCGGGAGGGGGCTACAATGAGCAGTTCTTC.

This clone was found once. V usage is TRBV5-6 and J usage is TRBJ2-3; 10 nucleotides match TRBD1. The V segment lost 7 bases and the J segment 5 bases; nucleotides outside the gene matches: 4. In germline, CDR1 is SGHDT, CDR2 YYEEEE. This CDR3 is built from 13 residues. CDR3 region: CASVTGGRDTQYF. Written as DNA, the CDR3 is TGTGCCAGCGTGACAGGGGGCCGAGATACGCAGTATTTT.

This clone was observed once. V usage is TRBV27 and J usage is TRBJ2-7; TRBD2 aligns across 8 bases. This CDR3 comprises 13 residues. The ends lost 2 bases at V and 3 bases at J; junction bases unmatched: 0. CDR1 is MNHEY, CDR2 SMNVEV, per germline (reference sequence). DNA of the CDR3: TGTGCCAGCAGTTTACTAGCGGGCTACGAGCAGTACTTC. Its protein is CASSLLAGYEQYF.